The 15 T cell receptor beta chains reported below all come from one sample, sequenced in a study of a mutant IDH1 vaccine in newly diagnosed glioma. Time point described: week 23, last vaccination. Topical imiquimod accompanied each vaccine dose, which consisted of 300 ug of mutant IDH1 20-mer peptide. Sequenced by immunoSEQ multiplex PCR; TCRdb stores in-frame clones only, minus some. The profile shows roughly 60,000 clones, about 80% of them singletons. What these receptors recognize is not known. Sequenced material: PBMCs, taken from a glioma patient whose treatment included an IDH1 peptide vaccine. All receptors derive from a man between 40 and 49 years old with glioma.

This chain links TRBV29-1 with TRBJ2-5; D is ambiguous. The CDR3 extends over 13 amino acids. Between the trimmed V and J ends, which lost 2 bases and 5 bases, there was a span of 12 bases. Germline V lookup: CDR1 SQVTM, CDR2 ANQGSEA. The CDR3 nucleotides are TGCAGCGTTGAACTCCCCCTAGATGAGACCCAGTACTTC. Encoded protein: CSVELPLDETQYF.

This rearrangement joins TRBV5-5 to TRBJ2-7; TRBD1 agrees at 12 bases. This CDR3 comprises 16 residues. Trimming took 0 bases from V and 9 from J; bases not matched to a gene: 10. The germline CDR1 and CDR2 sequences are SGHKS and YYEKEE (reference sequence). This CDR3 reads CASSLAGTGGPTGQYF. CDR3 sequence (DNA): TGTGCCAGCAGCTTGGCCGGGACAGGGGGCCCTACGGGGCAGTACTTC.

This clone was found once. This chain uses TRBV2 with TRBJ2-3, with a tentative D call TRBD2 (5 bases). The length of the CDR3 is 13 residues. Germline V gives CDR1 SNHLY, CDR2 FYNNEI. Trimming stripped 4 bases from V and 0 bases from J, with 5 bases between. CDR3 nucleotide sequence: TGTGCCAGCAGTGGCGGGAGCACAGATACGCAGTATTTT. Its translation: CASSGGSTDTQYF.

This clone was observed a handful of times. The chain joins TRBV5-4 to TRBJ1-2; 10 positions agree with TRBD1. Germline V gene data show CDR1 as SGHNT and CDR2 as YYREEE (reference sequence). The CDR3 is 16 amino acids. Trimming cost V 1 base and J 4 bases; bases outside gene matches: 7. The CDR3 protein is CASSLRQGARGYGYTF. In DNA form, the CDR3 reads TGTGCCAGCAGCTTGCGACAGGGGGCGCGCGGCTATGGCTACACCTTC.

This clone showed up just a few times. The chain uses TRBV4-1 and TRBJ2-7; D unclear. Between the trimmed V and J ends, which lost 0 bases and 3 bases, there was a span of 9 bases. The CDR3 is 14 amino acids. Germline values: CDR1 MGHRA, CDR2 YSYEKL. The CDR3 reads CASSQEIEGYEQYF. The CDR3 DNA is TGCGCCAGCAGCCAAGAAATCGAAGGCTACGAGCAGTACTTC.

The chain recombines TRBV2 with TRBJ2-7; maybe TRBD1 (6 bases). Germline CDR1 SNHLY, CDR2 FYNNEI. This CDR3 is built from 12 residues. V lost 4 bases and J 2 bases, leaving 6 bases between the germline ends. CDR3 region: CASSGQAYEQYF. The CDR3 region has the DNA TGTGCCAGCAGTGGACAGGCCTACGAGCAGTACTTC.

This clone has a handful of counts. V gene TRBV11-2 combines with J gene TRBJ1-3, with 7 positions matching TRBD1. The CDR3 extends over 13 amino acids. Germline V gene sequence: CDR1 SGHAT, CDR2 FQNNGV. V lost 8 bases to trimming and J lost 2 bases; unmatched junction nucleotides: 3. The CDR3 DNA follows: TGTGCCAGCGAGCAGGGGGCTGGAAACACCATATATTTT. Protein: CASEQGAGNTIYF.

In DNA form, the CDR3 reads TGCGCCAGCAGCCAAGTCTCGACAGGGTCCTACGAGCAGTACTTC. Protein: CASSQVSTGSYEQYF. V is TRBV4-1 and J is TRBJ2-7, with TRBD1 matching 7 bases. Per the germline V gene, CDR1 is MGHRA and CDR2 is YSYEKL. The CDR3 is 15 amino acids. Trimming took 1 base from V and 1 from J; bases not matched to a gene: 4.

This clone came up a few times. The chain uses TRBV4-1 and TRBJ2-2; the match to TRBD2 covers 8 bases. The V gene's germline CDR1 is MGHRA and CDR2 YSYEKL. V lost 1 base, J lost 13 bases, and 11 bases stayed unmatched. The CDR3 consists of 15 residues. The CDR3 sequence is CASSQGRGGGDVLFF. The CDR3 DNA follows: TGCGCCAGCAGCCAAGGTCGGGGGGGTGGGGACGTGCTGTTTTTT.

The chain couples TRBV19 to TRBJ2-2; D not certain. This CDR3 is built from 16 residues. V was clipped by 3 bases and J by 4 bases, with 15 bases between them. From germline, CDR1 is LNHDA and CDR2 SQIVND (reference sequence). This CDR3 reads CASSIKLGSGTGELFF. In DNA form, the CDR3 reads TGTGCCAGTAGTATTAAGCTGGGGTCTGGCACCGGGGAGCTGTTTTTT.

This sequence joins TRBV5-6 and TRBJ1-3, with unresolved D. The CDR3 has 17 residues. V lost 4 bases to trimming and J lost 2 bases, with 19 bases between them. From germline, CDR1 is SGHDT and CDR2 YYEEEE. CDR3 nucleotides: TGTGCCAGCAGCCCTTTTGACCGAGAGGTCACTGGAAACACCATATATTTT. It specifies CASSPFDREVTGNTIYF.

This sequence joins TRBV7-2 and TRBJ1-2, with a weak D call TRBD1 (6 bases). The CDR3 spans 12 residues. V lost 4 bases to trimming and J lost 5 bases, with 8 bases between them. The germline gives CDR1 SGHTA, CDR2 FQGNSA. This CDR3 is CASSSQGYGYTF. The CDR3 DNA reads as TGTGCCAGCAGCTCACAGGGATATGGCTACACCTTC.

The chain uses TRBV10-2 and TRBJ2-2, with 8 bases that match TRBD2. Per germline, CDR1 WSHSY and CDR2 SAAADI. V lost 6 bases to trimming and J lost 2 bases; unmatched junction nucleotides: 5. The CDR3 runs 15 residues. The CDR3: CASRAAGANTGELFF. The CDR3 nucleotides read TGCGCCAGCAGGGCAGCGGGGGCTAACACCGGGGAGCTGTTTTTT.

The V and J genes are TRBV6-5 and TRBJ1-2; possible D gene TRBD1, 6 bases. With 2 bases removed from V and 6 bases from J, the gap between germline ends came to 13 bases. The germline gives CDR1 MNHEY, CDR2 SVGAGI. The CDR3 consists of 14 residues. The CDR3 loop reads CASSYDRWSDGYTF. The CDR3 DNA sequence: TGTGCCAGCAGTTACGACAGGTGGAGCGATGGCTACACCTTC.

The chain's CDR3 is CASRRGQGHEQYF. The CDR3 DNA reads as TGTGCCAGCAGGAGGGGACAGGGCCACGAGCAGTACTTC. V and J are TRBV27 and TRBJ2-7; 9 nucleotides agree with TRBD1. Germline V gene data show CDR1 as MNHEY and CDR2 as SMNVEV (reference sequence). The ends lost 6 bases at V and 5 bases at J; junction bases unmatched: 5. CDR3 length equals 13 residues.